The 13 T cell receptor beta chains given below trace back to one sample, sequenced in a study of T cells in Graves' hyperthyroidism and ophthalmopathy. Template material for amplifying TCR beta CDR3 regions consisted of RNA transcripts. HTBI primers were used for first-round RT-PCR of the TCR CDR3. TCRdb called the multiplex PCR reads again in MiXCR, with one record for every CDR3 protein. Here the sample spans hundreds of thousands of distinct CDR3 sequences, roughly 13% being singletons. The sequenced sample consisted of blood. These receptors were collected from a woman under 30 with Graves' hyperthyroidism.

This clonotype was counted ten times or more. The CDR3 region has the DNA TGCGCCAGCAGCCAAGAGGGCGGTCCCCGGACTCGGAGCTCCTACAATGAGCAGTTCTTC. Its translation: CASSQEGGPRTRSSYNEQFF. The genes are TRBV4-3 and TRBJ2-1; D perhaps matches TRBD2 (5 bases). The CDR3 covers 20 residues. Trimming removed 0 bases from V and 0 bases from J, with 21 bases in between. Germline CDR1 and CDR2: LGHNA and YSLEER.

This clonotype was recorded many times. The J gene is TRBJ2-3, the V gene TRBV3-2; no DNA check was done on the table's D call, TRBD2. TRBV3-2 is noted as a pseudogene. The CDR3 extends over 15 amino acids. The CDR3 region is CASSLEREAADTQYF. The CDR3 DNA reads TGTGCCAGCAGCCTGGAGCGGGAGGCCGCAGATACGCAGTATTTT.

With respect to this clonotype: Mismatch with germline at one junction end may stem from a read error. This chain uses TRBV7-7 with TRBJ2-2; D might be TRBD2 (6 bases). CDR3 length: 17 amino acids. Germline V lookup: CDR1 SSHAT, CDR2 FNYEAQ (reference sequence). The CDR3, as DNA: TGTGCTAGCAGCCCATCTAGCGATAAATCCAACACCGGGGAGCTGTTTTTT. Translated, it gives CASSPSSDKSNTGELFF.

The chain combines TRBV7-3 with TRBJ2-7, with 9 nucleotides matching TRBD1. The CDR3 contains 15 residues. Germline V gives CDR1 SGHTA, CDR2 FQGTGA. J gave up 6 bases and V 6 bases, and 12 bases lay outside the gene matches. The CDR3 spells CASSPGQGDFPEQYF. The CDR3 nucleotides read TGTGCCAGCAGTCCGGGACAGGGAGATTTTCCCGAGCAGTACTTC.

This clonotype appeared many times. This chain joins TRBV11-1 and TRBJ2-1; the D call may be TRBD1 or TRBD2 (7 bases each). Germline V gene data show CDR1 as SGHAT and CDR2 as FQDESV (reference sequence). CDR3 size: 15 residues. Trimming removed 3 bases at V and 4 bases at J, with 13 bases between. In DNA, the CDR3 is TGTGCCAGCAGCTTCCAGGGGGGGCTTTACAATGAGCAGTTCTTC. Its translation: CASSFQGGLYNEQFF.

V and J are TRBV30 and TRBJ2-4, with TRBD2 as a possible D gene (6 bases). The ends were cut back, 0 bases at V and 0 bases at J, with 12 bases in the middle. The V gene's germline CDR1 is GTSNPN and CDR2 SVGIG (reference sequence). The CDR3 is 16 residues long. The CDR3 nucleotides are TGTGCCTGGAGTGTACGCGGGAAGGGAGCCAAAAACATTCAGTACTTC. Translation: CAWSVRGKGAKNIQYF.

This clonotype was seen more than once but under ten times. The chain uses TRBV19 and TRBJ1-6; D is perhaps TRBD1 (5 bases). From germline, CDR1 is LNHDA and CDR2 SQIVND (reference sequence). Between the trimmed V and J ends, which lost 4 bases and 6 bases, there was a span of 10 bases. This CDR3 has 14 residues. The CDR3 nucleotides are TGTGCCAGTAGTAGGGACGGGGTTAATTCACCCCTCCACTTT. This encodes CASSRDGVNSPLHF.

Of note for this clonotype: A read error may explain this, as a much larger clone is one base away. V is TRBV6-1 and J is TRBJ2-3; D may be TRBD1 (5 bases). This CDR3 has 15 amino acids. The germline CDR1 and CDR2 sequences are MNHNS and SASEGT. This CDR3 reads CAGSERLRTTDTQYF. CDR3 bases: TGTGCCGGCAGTGAGAGGCTGAGGACAACAGATACGCAGTATTTT.

As regards this clonotype: A junction end diverges from the germline sequence, so it may reflect a read error. This chain joins TRBV12-3 or TRBV12-4 and TRBJ2-2; TRBD2 aligns across 8 bases. This CDR3 is 15 amino acids long. The CDR3 DNA is TGTGCCAGCAGCCGTGAGCGGGAGAGAAACGGGAAGCTGTTTTTT. Residues: CASSRERERNGKLFF.

This rearrangement joins TRBV24-1 to TRBJ2-7, with TRBD2 identical over 8 bases. This CDR3 has 15 residues. The germline V gene encodes CDR1 KGHDR and CDR2 SFDVKD. Trimming cost V 3 bases and J 3 bases; bases outside gene matches: 6. CDR3 loop: CATSDPGTSVYEQYF. The DNA of the CDR3 is TGTGCCACCAGTGATCCCGGGACTAGTGTCTACGAGCAGTACTTC.

The chain couples TRBV7-2 to TRBJ2-3, with 12 positions matching TRBD2. The junction had 13 bases not matched to a gene; V was cut back by 5 bases and J by 4 bases. The CDR3 runs 18 residues. CDR1 SGHTA and CDR2 FQGNSA come from the germline V gene. Here the CDR3 DNA reads TGTGCCAGCAGCCCAGGACTAGCGGGAATAGGGGGCTCAGATACGCAGTATTTT. It encodes CASSPGLAGIGGSDTQYF.

This chain uses TRBV7-2 with TRBJ2-3; D gene unclear. V dropped 1 base and J dropped 6 bases, with 14 bases sitting between them. This CDR3 contains 15 residues. CDR1 and CDR2 (germline): SGHTA, FQGNSA. This CDR3 reads CASSLGRLPTDTQYF. DNA of the CDR3: TGTGCCAGCAGCTTAGGGCGGCTACCCACGGATACGCAGTATTTT.

V gene TRBV19 combines with J gene TRBJ1-2; D gene unclear. V lost 1 base and J 8 bases, leaving 11 bases between the germline ends. This CDR3 comprises 13 residues. The germline V gene has CDR1 LNHDA and CDR2 SQIVND (reference sequence). The CDR3: CASSIGRARGYTF. The CDR3 coding sequence is TGTGCCAGTAGTATAGGCCGGGCAAGAGGCTACACCTTC.